This T cell receptor beta chain was captured in a study of metastatic and nonmetastatic thyroid tumors. Study information: Blood and tumor or nodule tissue repertoires from malignant and benign thyroid patients were compared.

This clone qualifies as large (0.1 to 1%). Its antigen is unknown. Findings of the study overall: Malignant thyroid tumors reportedly exceeded benign nodules significantly in TCR beta diversity, with the difference appearing in blood and tumor.

How the authors handled the data: The distant-metastasis classifier for papillary thyroid cancer was built from CDR3 differences across clinicopathological groups. Using MiXCR, TCRdb reanalyzed the PCR reads. TCRdb, not the authors, supplied the V and J calls. The table includes thousands of clones, approximately 17% detected once. The J segment lost 9 bases and the V segment lost 5 bases, leaving 13 bases of the junction unmatched. The CDR3 is made up of 16 amino acids. The germline V gene encodes CDR1 MDHEN and CDR2 SYDVKM. No patient had received any treatment before thyroid surgery. The sample consisted of adjacent normal tissue. This sequence joins TRBV28 and TRBJ2-7, with TRBD2 matching over 13 bases. The receptor was derived from a female donor with papillary thyroid cancer or a benign thyroid nodule (not recorded which). Some clones in this sample may be carry-over from other donors' samples. CDR3 region: CASSPTSGGLRRGQYF. For the CDR3, the DNA is TGTGCCAGCAGTCCGACTAGCGGGGGGTTACGGCGGGGGCAGTACTTC.